This entry features one TCR beta chain sequence. The data were obtained in a study of shared clonotypes between healthy human individuals. Overall study: Donors consisted of two women and a few men between 18 and 49.

The V and J ends lost 6 bases and 7 bases, in that order; junction bases with no gene match: 11. Germline V CDR1 and CDR2: MNHEY, SMNVEV (reference sequence). The CDR3 consists of 15 residues. CD8 cells regarded as naive lacked CD45RO, were positively chosen for CCR7, and omitted terminally differentiated effector memory CD45RA+ cells. Repertoires were generated with immunoSEQ multiplex PCR, while TCRdb's copy carries only in-frame clones and drops some. The table records about 680,000 clones, around 90% of them present only once. The clonotype originates from a man aged 30 to 45 in good health. The sample consisted of naive CD8+ T cells sorted from blood. J is TRBJ2-5 and V is TRBV27, with 10 bases fitting TRBD1. The CDR3 loop is CASRQTGTGVRTQYF. The CDR3 nucleotides are TGTGCCAGCAGGCAAACCGGGACAGGGGTGAGGACCCAGTACTTC.